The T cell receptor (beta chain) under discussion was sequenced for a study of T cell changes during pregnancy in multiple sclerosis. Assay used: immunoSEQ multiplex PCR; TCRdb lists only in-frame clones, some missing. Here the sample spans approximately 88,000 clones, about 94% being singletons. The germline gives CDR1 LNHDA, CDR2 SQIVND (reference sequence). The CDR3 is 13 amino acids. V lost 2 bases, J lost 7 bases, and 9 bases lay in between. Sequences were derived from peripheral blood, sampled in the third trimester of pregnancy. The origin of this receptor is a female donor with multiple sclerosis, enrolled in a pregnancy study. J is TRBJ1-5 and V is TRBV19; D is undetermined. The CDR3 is CASSITVRQPQHF. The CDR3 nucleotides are TGTGCCAGTAGTATAACAGTTCGGCAGCCCCAGCATTTT.